This T cell receptor beta chain was sequenced in a study of cytomegalovirus exposure and HLA in healthy donors. Study conclusions and caveats: About 150 TCR beta chains were listed as cytomegalovirus-associated.

Regarding this clone: Its specificity is not known.

Method: immunoSEQ multiplex PCR; TCRdb's copy keeps in-frame clones and lacks some. This sample carries roughly 68,000 clones, approximately 96% of them seen once, and the ten largest clones take around 2.5%. CDR3 length: 15 residues. Trimming at V came to 3 bases and at J to 0 bases, leaving 5 bases not matched to a gene. Per germline, CDR1 MNHNS and CDR2 SASEGT. Separate from the approximately 670-subject first cohort was the approximately 130-subject validation cohort, to which the donors belonged. Material for sequencing was PBMCs. This rearrangement joins TRBV6-1 to TRBJ2-7, with 7 bases that match TRBD1. The clonotype was recovered from a man aged 18 to 29 in good health and CMV-seronegative. This chain's CDR3 is CASSDQGVLSYEQYF. The CDR3 DNA reads TGTGCCAGCAGTGACCAGGGGGTCCTCTCCTACGAGCAGTACTTC.